This is a list of T cell receptor beta chains from one sample in a study of CD8 T cells in Susac syndrome. TCRdb fed the immunoSEQ multiplex PCR reads into MiXCR, producing one record per CDR3 protein. The sample lists about 280,000 distinct CDR3 sequences, 70% to 90% occurring once. The sequencing sample was made of CD8+ T cells from PBMCs. These TCRs come from a human donor with multiple sclerosis. Each CDR3 is given with its conserved first and last residue. A D gene is named only where the DNA matches it firmly. Expanded clones are given a class, and other clones once, few, many or no size at all.

CDR3 DNA	CDR3 protein	J gene	D gene	clone size	V gene
TGTGCCAGCAGCTCAGGGACAGGGGGCTCTGGGGCCAACGTCCTGACTTTC	CASSSGTGGSGANVLTF	TRBJ2-6	TRBD1	NA	TRBV5-4
TGTGCCAGCTCACCAATTAAGGCGGAAACGCAGTATTTT	CASSPIKAETQYF	TRBJ2-3	NA	NA	TRBV18
TGTGCCAGCAGTTTTTTTACTGGCGGGCAAGAGACCCAGTACTTC	CASSFFTGGQETQYF	TRBJ2-5	NA	NA	TRBV28
TGTGCCAGCAGCTTTCAGTTGGGGTCGGGGAGTACTGAAGCTTTCTTT	CASSFQLGSGSTEAFF	TRBJ1-1	NA	few	TRBV13
TGTGCCACCAGCAGAGGACTAGCGGGAGATGAGCAGTTCTTC	CATSRGLAGDEQFF	TRBJ2-1	TRBD2	NA	TRBV15
TGTGCCAGCAGTTTGGAGGGACGCACAGATACGCAGTATTTT	CASSLEGRTDTQYF	TRBJ2-3	NA	few	TRBV12-3/TRBV12-4
TGTGCCAGCAGTTCACGTCCCGGGACAGGGGATGACTACTATGGCTACACCTTC	CASSSRPGTGDDYYGYTF	TRBJ1-2	TRBD1	NA	TRBV27
TGTGCCAGCAGTGAGCGGACACGCTCCTACAATGAGCAGTTCTTC	CASSERTRSYNEQFF	TRBJ2-1	NA	NA	TRBV28
TGTGCAAGTCGCTTAGCGGGACCCTCCTACGAGCAGTACTTC	CASRLAGPSYEQYF	TRBJ2-7	NA	NA	TRBV12-2
TGTGCCAGCACCCCGGGGCGGGGGGAGCTGTTTTTT	CASTPGRGELFF	TRBJ2-2	NA	NA	TRBV27
TGTGCCAGCAGCCCCGGTGGGGGAGGGGAGCTGTTTTTT	CASSPGGGGELFF	TRBJ2-2	NA	NA	TRBV7-6
TGTGCCAGTAGTTCCCCGGACAGGTTTTACGAGCAGTACTTC	CASSSPDRFYEQYF	TRBJ2-7	TRBD1	NA	TRBV19
TGTGCCAGCAGCCAAGAACTAGCGGGAGTATACGAGCAGTACTTC	CASSQELAGVYEQYF	TRBJ2-7	TRBD2	few	TRBV4-2
TGCGCCAGCAGCCAAGAGGCCAGGGCCTATGGCTACACCTTC	CASSQEARAYGYTF	TRBJ1-2	NA	NA	TRBV4-1